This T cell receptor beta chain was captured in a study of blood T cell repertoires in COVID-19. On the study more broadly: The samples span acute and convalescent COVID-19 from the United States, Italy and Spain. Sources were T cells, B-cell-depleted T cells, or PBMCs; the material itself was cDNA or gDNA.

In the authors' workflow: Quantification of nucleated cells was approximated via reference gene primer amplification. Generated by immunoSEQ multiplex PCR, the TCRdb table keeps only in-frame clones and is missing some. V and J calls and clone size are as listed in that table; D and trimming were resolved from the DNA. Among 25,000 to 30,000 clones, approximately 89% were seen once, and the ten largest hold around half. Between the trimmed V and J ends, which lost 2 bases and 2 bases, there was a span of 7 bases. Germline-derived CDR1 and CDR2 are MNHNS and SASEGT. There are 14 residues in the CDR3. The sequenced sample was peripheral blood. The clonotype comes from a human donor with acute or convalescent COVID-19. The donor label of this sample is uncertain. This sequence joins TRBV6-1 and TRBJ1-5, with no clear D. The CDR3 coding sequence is TGTGCCAGCAGTGAAAGACGGGGCAATCAGCCCCAGCATTTT. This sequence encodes CASSERRGNQPQHF.